This T cell receptor beta chain was profiled in a study of CD8 T cells in Susac syndrome. Study-level results: The study conceded that its TCR sequencing and HLA analysis involved relatively few individuals.

About this clonotype itself: Antigen unknown.

Sequencing targeted TCR beta in blood CD8+ and CD4+ T cells. cDNA came from around 0.54 to 1 ug RNA primed by random hexamers. Amplification of TCR beta CDR3 used immunoSEQ multiplex PCR across 54 Vbeta and 13 Jbeta. TCRdb itself ran the immunoSEQ multiplex PCR reads through MiXCR, one entry per CDR3 protein. The table has about 120,000 distinct CDR3 sequences, roughly 92% seen once. Sequenced input: CD4+ T cells from PBMCs. The TCR sequence derives from a human donor in good health.

The CDR3 nucleotides are TGTGCCAGCACCCCCGGAGGTTTCGGGGAGCTGTTTTTT. Protein product: CASTPGGFGELFF. The J gene is TRBJ2-2, the V gene TRBV7-3; D is perhaps TRBD2 (5 bases). This CDR3 is 13 amino acids long. V was shortened by 7 bases and J by 7 bases, with 13 bases between the two germline ends. In germline, CDR1 is SGHTA, CDR2 FQGTGA.